This T cell receptor beta chain appears in the sequencing data of a study of blood T cell repertoires in COVID-19 (dated by TCRdb to 2018 to 2020). Turning to the overall study: The collaborator samples originated in the United States, Italy and Spain and spanned the acute and convalescent phases of COVID-19. A freely available public database, intended as a resource for researchers studying the immune response to SARS-CoV-2, is where the repertoires were released. HLA class I and class II types, where available, came from metadata supplied by the sample provider rather than from assay-based typing. Subjects who had been exposed to COVID-19, were actively infected with it, or had recovered from it provided the deeply sampled blood TCRbeta repertoires that made up the dataset. The sample metadata nearly always contained a de-identified subject ID, COVID-19 status, age in years and sex. The samples were drawn from the first 160 participants of the ongoing ImmuneRACE study and from some 1,300 subjects provided by 6 global collaborators. The prospective study material was composed of cDNA or gDNA derived from T cells, B-cell-depleted T cells, or PBMCs.

General findings and caveats noted by the study authors: The amount of clinical and demographic metadata varied by source and participant and was provided uncurated.

Concerning this clone itself: Its antigen is still unknown. Base qualities are not provided; no much larger clone lies one nucleotide away.

Cut back by 1 base and 3 bases, the V and J ends lie 9 bases apart. Taken from the germline V gene (reference sequence), the CDR1 and CDR2 loops are LGHDT and YNNKEL. Counted from cysteine to phenylalanine, this CDR3 has 14 amino acids. Just CDR3 DNA is preserved here, 42 bases in frame from base 1. Collaborating institutions collected whole blood in K2EDTA tubes following their own protocols. For TCRbeta analysis, collaborators shipped samples in one of three forms: frozen whole blood, isolated PBMCs, or DNA extracted from either of those sample types. TCRbeta CDR3 regions were amplified from genomic DNA using the immunoSEQ Assay, a bias-controlled multiplex PCR. The paper's processing steps were these. The number of nucleated cells in each sample was estimated from the amplification of reference gene primers within the assay. To quantify the absolute abundance of each unique TCRbeta CDR3 rearrangement, sequence reads were collapsed and filtered. For each sample, productive Simpson clonality was calculated by taking the square root of Simpson's diversity index across productive rearrangements. TCRdb's version of the immuneACCESS table is confined to in-frame rearrangements and falls short of the full clone set. An unresolved V gene accounts for under half of the shortfall where checked; the remainder is of unknown origin. D and trimming come from the DNA, and the V and J calls and clone size come from that table. The sample table holds roughly 70,000 clones, of which 80% were seen once. Around 9.6% of the sample goes to the ten largest clones.

Sequenced: peripheral blood. The chain is encoded by TRBV3-1 (or the pseudogene TRBV3-2) joined to TRBJ1-2; TRBD1 could be the D gene, as 5 bases match. The receptor comes from a human donor in a cohort sampled during active COVID-19. In nucleotides, the sequence is TGTGCCAGCAGCCAAGGCGTCAGGGACTATGGCTACACCTTC. Its amino acids are CASSQGVRDYGYTF.